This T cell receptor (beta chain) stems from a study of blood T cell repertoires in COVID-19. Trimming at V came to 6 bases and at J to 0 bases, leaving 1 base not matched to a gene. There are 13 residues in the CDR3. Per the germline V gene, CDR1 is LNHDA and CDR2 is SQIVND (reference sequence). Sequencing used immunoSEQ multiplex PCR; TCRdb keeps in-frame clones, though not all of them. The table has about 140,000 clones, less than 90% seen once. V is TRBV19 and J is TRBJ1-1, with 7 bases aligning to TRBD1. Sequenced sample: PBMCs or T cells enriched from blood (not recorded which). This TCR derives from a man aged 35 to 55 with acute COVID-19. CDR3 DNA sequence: TGTGCCAGTAGCGGGACAGTGAACACTGAAGCTTTCTTT. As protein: CASSGTVNTEAFF.